There are many counts of the clone carrying this TCR beta chain. Its antigen is as yet unknown. These data belong to a study of neurological immune-mediated disorders. The unsorted libraries were made from 2 million PBMCs kept at -80 C. Whole-study findings and limits: Expanded clones shared no identical CDR3 amino acid sequences across subjects, which suggested private TCR-beta repertoires in all groups.

Using its own MiXCR run on the 5' RACE reads, TCRdb lists one record per CDR3 protein. The table records 48,000 or so distinct CDR3 sequences, around a tenth of them present only once. This CDR3 contains 16 residues. CDR1 LNHNV and CDR2 YYDKDF come from the germline V gene (reference sequence). V lost 0 bases, J lost 7 bases, and 13 bases lay in between. Input material: PBMCs. This chain uses TRBV15 with TRBJ1-6; the D gene is possibly TRBD1 (5 bases). This TCR was sampled from a woman aged 40 to 55 with HTLV-1-associated myelopathy (HAM/TSP). This CDR3 reads CATSRDRGTNNSPLHF. DNA of the CDR3: TGTGCCACCAGCAGAGATAGGGGAACCAACAATTCACCCCTCCACTTT. The complete variable domain, with remaining parts taken from reference TRBV15 and TRBJ1-6, reads DAMVIQNPRYQVTQFGKPVTLSCSQTLNHNVMYWYQQKSSQAPKLLFHYYDKDFNNEADTPDNFQSRRPNTSFCFLDIRSPGLGDTAMYLCATSRDRGTNNSPLHFGNGTRLTVT.